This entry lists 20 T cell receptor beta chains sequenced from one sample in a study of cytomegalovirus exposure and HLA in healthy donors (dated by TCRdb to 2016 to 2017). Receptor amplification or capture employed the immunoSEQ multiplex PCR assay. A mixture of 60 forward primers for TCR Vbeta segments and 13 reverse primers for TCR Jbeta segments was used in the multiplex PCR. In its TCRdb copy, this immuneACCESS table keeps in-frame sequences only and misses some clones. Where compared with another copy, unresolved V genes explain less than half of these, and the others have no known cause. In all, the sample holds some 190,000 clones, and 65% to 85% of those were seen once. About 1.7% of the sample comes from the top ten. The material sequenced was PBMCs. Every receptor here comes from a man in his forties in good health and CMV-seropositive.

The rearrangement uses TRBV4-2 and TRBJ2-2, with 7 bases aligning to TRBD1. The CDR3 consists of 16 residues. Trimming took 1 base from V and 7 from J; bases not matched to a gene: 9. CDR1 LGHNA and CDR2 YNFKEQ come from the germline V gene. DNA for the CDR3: TGTGCCAGCAGCCAAGCACAGGGGATCGGACACGGGGAGCTGTTTTTT. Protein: CASSQAQGIGHGELFF.

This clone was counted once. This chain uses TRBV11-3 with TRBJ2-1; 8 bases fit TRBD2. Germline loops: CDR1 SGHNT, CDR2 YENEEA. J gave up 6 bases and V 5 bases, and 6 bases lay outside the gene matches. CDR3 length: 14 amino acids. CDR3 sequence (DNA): TGTGCCAGCAGCCCTGGACTAGCCCGCAATGAGCAGTTCTTC. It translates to CASSPGLARNEQFF.

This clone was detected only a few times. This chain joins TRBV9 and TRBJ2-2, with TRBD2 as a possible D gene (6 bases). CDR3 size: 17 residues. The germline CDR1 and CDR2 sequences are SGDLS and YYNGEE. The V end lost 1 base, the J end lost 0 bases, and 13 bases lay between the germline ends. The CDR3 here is CASSVRGAGTNTGELFF. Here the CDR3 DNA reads TGTGCCAGCAGCGTAAGAGGGGCGGGGACGAACACCGGGGAGCTGTTTTTT.

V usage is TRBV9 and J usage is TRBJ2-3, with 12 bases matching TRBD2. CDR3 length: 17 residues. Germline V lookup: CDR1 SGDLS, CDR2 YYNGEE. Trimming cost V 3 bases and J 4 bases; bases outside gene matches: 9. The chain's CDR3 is CASSAARLAGVSDTQYF. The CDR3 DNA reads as TGTGCCAGCAGCGCCGCTAGACTAGCGGGAGTCTCAGATACGCAGTATTTT.

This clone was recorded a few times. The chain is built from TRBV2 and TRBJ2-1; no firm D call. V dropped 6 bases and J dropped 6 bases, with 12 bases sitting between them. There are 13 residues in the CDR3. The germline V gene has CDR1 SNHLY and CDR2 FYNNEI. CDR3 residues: CASSLTRANEQFF. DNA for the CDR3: TGTGCCAGCAGCCTGACAAGAGCCAATGAGCAGTTCTTC. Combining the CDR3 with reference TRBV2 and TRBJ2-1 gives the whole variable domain EPEVTQTPSHQVTQMGQEVILRCVPISNHLYFYWYRQILGQKVEFLVSFYNNEISEKSEIFDDQFSVERPDGSNFTLKIRSTKLEDSAMYFCASSLTRANEQFFGPGTRLTVL.

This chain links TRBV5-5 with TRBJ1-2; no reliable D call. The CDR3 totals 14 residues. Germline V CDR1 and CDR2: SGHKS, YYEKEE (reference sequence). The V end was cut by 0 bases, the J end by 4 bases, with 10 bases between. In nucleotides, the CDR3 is TGTGCCAGCAGCTTGGTCCGGGAGTCCTATGGCTACACCTTC. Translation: CASSLVRESYGYTF.

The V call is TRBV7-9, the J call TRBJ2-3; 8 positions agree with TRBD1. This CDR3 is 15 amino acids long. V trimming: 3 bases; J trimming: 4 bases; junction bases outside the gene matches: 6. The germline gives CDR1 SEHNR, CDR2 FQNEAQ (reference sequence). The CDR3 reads CASSFGGQGPDTQYF. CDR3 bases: TGTGCCAGCAGCTTTGGAGGACAGGGTCCAGATACGCAGTATTTT.

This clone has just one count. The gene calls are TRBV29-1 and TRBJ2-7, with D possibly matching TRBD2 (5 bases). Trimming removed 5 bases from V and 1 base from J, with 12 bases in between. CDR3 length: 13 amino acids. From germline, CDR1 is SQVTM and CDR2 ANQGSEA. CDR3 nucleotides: TGCAGCGTTATGGACGGAGGTTCCTACGAGCAGTACTTC. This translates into CSVMDGGSYEQYF.

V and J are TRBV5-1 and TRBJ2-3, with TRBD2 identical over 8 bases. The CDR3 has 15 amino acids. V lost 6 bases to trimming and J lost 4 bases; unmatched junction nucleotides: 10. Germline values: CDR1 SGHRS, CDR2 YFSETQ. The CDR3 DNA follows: TGCGCCAGCACAGCGGGGGTACACTCATCAGATACGCAGTATTTT. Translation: CASTAGVHSSDTQYF.

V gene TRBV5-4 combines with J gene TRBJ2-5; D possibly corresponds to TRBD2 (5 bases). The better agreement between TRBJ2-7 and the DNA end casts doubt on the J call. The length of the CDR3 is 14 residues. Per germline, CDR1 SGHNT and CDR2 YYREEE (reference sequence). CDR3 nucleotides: TGTGCCAGCAGCTTGGAACTAGAGCAATACGAGCAGTACTTC. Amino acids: CASSLELEQYEQYF.

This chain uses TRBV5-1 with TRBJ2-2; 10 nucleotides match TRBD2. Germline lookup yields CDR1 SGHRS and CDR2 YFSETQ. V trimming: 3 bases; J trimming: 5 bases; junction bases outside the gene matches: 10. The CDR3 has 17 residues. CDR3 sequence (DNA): TGCGCCAGCAGCTCCCCTAGCGGGAGCGCCGGTACCGGGGAGCTGTTTTTT. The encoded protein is CASSSPSGSAGTGELFF.

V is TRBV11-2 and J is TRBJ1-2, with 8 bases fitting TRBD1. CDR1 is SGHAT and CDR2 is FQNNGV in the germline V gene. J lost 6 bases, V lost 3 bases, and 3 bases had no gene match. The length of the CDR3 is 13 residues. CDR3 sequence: CASSFRGRDGYTF. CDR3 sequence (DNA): TGTGCCAGCAGCTTCAGGGGGCGCGATGGCTACACCTTC.

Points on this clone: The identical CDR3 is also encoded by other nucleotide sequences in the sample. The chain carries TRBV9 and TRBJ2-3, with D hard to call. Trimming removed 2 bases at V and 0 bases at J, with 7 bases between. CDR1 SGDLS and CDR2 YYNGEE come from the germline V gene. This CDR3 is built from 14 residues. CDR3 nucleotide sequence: TGTGCCAGCAGCGTGACTCCTAGCACAGATACGCAGTATTTT. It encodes CASSVTPSTDTQYF.

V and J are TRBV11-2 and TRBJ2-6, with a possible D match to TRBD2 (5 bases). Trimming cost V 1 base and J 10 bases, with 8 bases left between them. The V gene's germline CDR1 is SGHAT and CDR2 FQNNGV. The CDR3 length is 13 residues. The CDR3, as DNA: TGTGCCAGCAGCTTAGCTGGACTTAACGTCCTGACTTTC. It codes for CASSLAGLNVLTF.

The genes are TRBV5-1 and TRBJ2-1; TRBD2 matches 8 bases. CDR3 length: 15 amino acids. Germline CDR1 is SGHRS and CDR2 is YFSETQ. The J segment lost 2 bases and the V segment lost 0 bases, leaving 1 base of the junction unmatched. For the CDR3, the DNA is TGCGCCAGCAGCTTGGAGGGACTAGCCTACAATGAGCAGTTCTTC. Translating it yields CASSLEGLAYNEQFF.

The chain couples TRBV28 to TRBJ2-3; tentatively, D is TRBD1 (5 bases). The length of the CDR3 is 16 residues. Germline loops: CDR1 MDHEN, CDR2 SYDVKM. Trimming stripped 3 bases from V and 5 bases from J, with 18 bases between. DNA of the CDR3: TGTGCCAGCAGTTTTTTGCAGGGCCCGAACGGAGATACGCAGTATTTT. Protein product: CASSFLQGPNGDTQYF.

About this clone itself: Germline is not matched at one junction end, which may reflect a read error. CDR3 DNA sequence: TGCAGCGTTGACCCGGTCAGCGAAGAGGCCCAGTACTTC. Its translation is CSVDPVSEEAQYF. The chain joins TRBV29-1 to TRBJ2-5, with D uncertain. Germline-derived CDR1 and CDR2 are SQVTM and ANQGSEA. The CDR3 sequence is 13 residues long.

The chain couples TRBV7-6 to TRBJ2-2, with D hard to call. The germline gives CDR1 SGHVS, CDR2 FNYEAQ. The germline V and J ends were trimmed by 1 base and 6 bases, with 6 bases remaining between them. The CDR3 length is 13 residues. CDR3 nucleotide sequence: TGTGCCAGCAGCTTAGTACTGGCCGGGGAGCTGTTTTTT. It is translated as CASSLVLAGELFF. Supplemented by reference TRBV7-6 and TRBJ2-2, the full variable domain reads GAGVSQSPRYKVTKRGQDVALRCDPISGHVSLYWYRQALGQGPEFLTYFNYEAQQDKSGLPNDRFSAERPEGSISTLTIQRTEQRDSAMYRCASSLVLAGELFFGEGSRLTVL.

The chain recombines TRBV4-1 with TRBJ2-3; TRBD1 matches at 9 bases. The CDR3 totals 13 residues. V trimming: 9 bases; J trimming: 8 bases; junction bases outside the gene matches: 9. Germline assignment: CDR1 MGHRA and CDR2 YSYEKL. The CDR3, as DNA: TGCGCCAGTAAAGACAAGGGACAGGGTACGCAGTATTTT. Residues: CASKDKGQGTQYF.

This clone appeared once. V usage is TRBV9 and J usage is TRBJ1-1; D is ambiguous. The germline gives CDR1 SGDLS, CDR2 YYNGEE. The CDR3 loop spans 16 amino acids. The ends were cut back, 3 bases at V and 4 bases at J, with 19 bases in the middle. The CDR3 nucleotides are TGTGCCAGCAGCGATCAATTGGGCAAACGGGGCACTGAAGCTTTCTTT. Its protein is CASSDQLGKRGTEAFF.